This T cell receptor (beta chain) was found in a study of T cell responses to AZD1222 COVID-19 vaccine. Notes on the study in general: Baseline seropositivity characterized only 5 to 7 AZD1222 recipients. Repertoire samples came only from after the peak T cell response. Clonal diversity was possibly underestimated, and white British individuals and females predominated among donors.

The CDR3 is made up of 15 amino acids. Trimming cost V 0 bases and J 10 bases; bases outside gene matches: 7. Per the germline V gene, CDR1 is GTSNPN and CDR2 is SVGIG (reference sequence). Comment on this clone: As yet, its antigen is unknown.

The data were produced by immunoSEQ multiplex PCR, yet TCRdb's version contains in-frame clones alone and is incomplete. The sample shows approximately 110,000 clones, less than 90% of them seen only once. The chain has TRBV30 and TRBJ1-4, with TRBD1 matching over 11 bases. The source material was peripheral blood, sampled on day 0 of AZD1222 vaccination. The sequence was obtained from an adult in good health. The CDR3 sequence is CAWSVLGQGETKLFF. CDR3 sequence (DNA): TGTGCCTGGAGTGTATTGGGACAGGGGGAGACAAAACTGTTTTTT.